The 23 T cell receptor beta chains below all came from one sample that was sequenced in a study of T cell changes during pregnancy in multiple sclerosis. Only in-frame clones appear in the TCRdb table, and some are missing; sequencing was by immunoSEQ multiplex PCR. The data show around 70,000 clones, 92% seen once. The sample here was peripheral blood, taken in the first trimester of pregnancy. Receptors originate from a female donor in good health, enrolled as a control in a pregnancy study.

The V gene is TRBV5-6, the J gene TRBJ2-1, with 10 bases lining up with TRBD2. The CDR3 loop spans 17 amino acids. Germline-derived CDR1 and CDR2 are SGHDT and YYEEEE. V shed 0 bases and J 2 bases; nucleotides not matched to a gene: 5. CDR3 loop: CASSLAASGGPYNEQFF. The CDR3 DNA sequence: TGTGCCAGCAGCTTGGCGGCTAGCGGGGGCCCCTACAATGAGCAGTTCTTC.

V is TRBV6-6 and J is TRBJ1-2; TRBD1 is a possible D gene (6 bases). CDR1 and CDR2 from the germline V gene are MNHNY and SVGAGI (reference sequence). V dropped 6 bases and J dropped 8 bases, with 16 bases sitting between them. This CDR3 has 13 amino acids. In DNA form, the CDR3 reads TGTGCCAGCAGCCCGCAGGGGCTCGGGGGCTACACCTTC. Its protein product is CASSPQGLGGYTF.

This clone was counted once. This chain uses TRBV7-9 with TRBJ2-1; a possible D gene is TRBD2 (6 bases). The V gene lost 0 bases and the J gene lost 5 bases, with 17 bases spanning the gap. The CDR3 extends over 17 amino acids. Germline loops: CDR1 SEHNR, CDR2 FQNEAQ (reference sequence). CDR3 in amino acids: CASSLAEGQGGNNEQFF. DNA of the CDR3: TGTGCCAGCAGCTTAGCAGAGGGGCAGGGAGGTAACAATGAGCAGTTCTTC.

The chain links TRBV28 to TRBJ1-2, with TRBD1 identical over 8 bases. The V and J ends lost 4 bases and 2 bases, in that order; junction bases with no gene match: 12. The germline V gene has CDR1 MDHEN and CDR2 SYDVKM. CDR3 size: 17 residues. CDR3 amino acids: CASSSLLPGQENYGYTF. CDR3 bases: TGTGCCAGCAGTTCACTCCTCCCGGGACAGGAGAACTATGGCTACACCTTC.

This sequence joins TRBV2 and TRBJ1-1, with D tentatively TRBD1 (6 bases). The ends were cut back, 5 bases at V and 1 base at J, with 14 bases in the middle. Per germline, CDR1 SNHLY and CDR2 FYNNEI. The CDR3 covers 15 residues. CDR3 nucleotides: TGTGCCAGCAGTCGAAAAGGGGGTGCGAACACTGAAGCTTTCTTT. Translated: CASSRKGGANTEAFF. Full variable domain (outside the CDR3, taken from reference TRBV2 and TRBJ1-1): EPEVTQTPSHQVTQMGQEVILRCVPISNHLYFYWYRQILGQKVEFLVSFYNNEISEKSEIFDDQFSVERPDGSNFTLKIRSTKLEDSAMYFCASSRKGGANTEAFFGQGTRLTVV.

V and J are TRBV19 and TRBJ2-5; TRBD2 agrees at 14 bases. V shed 7 bases, J shed 5 bases, and the junction held 9 bases outside the gene matches. Per the germline V gene, CDR1 is LNHDA and CDR2 is SQIVND (reference sequence). The CDR3 has 16 amino acids. The chain's CDR3 is CASTSPGLAGEETQYF. The CDR3 DNA sequence: TGTGCCAGTACGTCACCGGGACTAGCGGGAGAGGAGACCCAGTACTTC.

This clone was seen only a few times. CDR3 sequence: CASSDSFYGYTF. The CDR3 coding sequence is TGTGCCAGCAGTGACAGTTTCTATGGCTACACCTTC. This rearrangement joins TRBV6-1 to TRBJ1-2; no reliable D call. CDR3 size: 12 residues. The germline V and J ends were trimmed by 3 bases and 4 bases, with 6 bases remaining between them. Germline V gene sequence: CDR1 MNHNS, CDR2 SASEGT.

The V call is TRBV7-9, the J call TRBJ1-1; possibly TRBD1 for D (5 bases). CDR3 length equals 15 residues. Germline V gene lookup returns CDR1 SEHNR and CDR2 FQNEAQ (reference sequence). Deletions cut 0 bases from V and 6 bases from J, with 14 bases between. CDR3 bases: TGTGCCAGCAGCTTAGCCGCAGGGAATAGGGCTGAAGCTTTCTTT. Translation: CASSLAAGNRAEAFF.

V and J are TRBV19 and TRBJ1-3, with D hard to call. The V gene's germline CDR1 is LNHDA and CDR2 SQIVND (reference sequence). V was trimmed by 10 bases and J by 0 bases, leaving 19 bases between them. This CDR3 spans 16 amino acids. The chain's CDR3 is CATQTRLPTSGNTIYF. In nucleotides, the CDR3 is TGTGCCACCCAGACTCGTCTGCCCACCTCTGGAAACACCATATATTTT.

J is TRBJ1-3 and V is TRBV11-2; unclear D gene. The germline CDR1 and CDR2 sequences are SGHAT and FQNNGV. The CDR3 is 12 amino acids. V was trimmed by 1 base and J by 4 bases, leaving 2 bases between them. CDR3 sequence (DNA): TGTGCCAGCAGCTTAGCAGGAAACACCATATATTTT. Its protein is CASSLAGNTIYF.

This clone was seen once. This chain joins TRBV15 and TRBJ1-1, with 7 nucleotides matching TRBD1. V shed 3 bases, J shed 3 bases, and the junction held 1 base outside the gene matches. The CDR3 consists of 13 residues. Germline V CDR1 and CDR2: LNHNV, YYDKDF (reference sequence). This CDR3 reads CATSRGQYTEAFF. DNA of the CDR3: TGTGCCACCAGCAGGGGACAGTACACTGAAGCTTTCTTT.

The chain carries TRBV29-1 and TRBJ2-1; 12 positions agree with TRBD2. The CDR3 is 16 amino acids. CDR1 SQVTM and CDR2 ANQGSEA come from the germline V gene. With 4 bases clipped from V and 6 bases from J, the junction kept 10 bases outside the gene matches. The CDR3, as DNA: TGCAGCGTTGGTAGGCGGACTAGCGGGAATCGCAATGAGCAGTTCTTC. This translates into CSVGRRTSGNRNEQFF.

This clone has only one observation. This chain uses TRBV5-4 with TRBJ2-1, with 7 bases identical to TRBD2. Germline V gene sequence: CDR1 SGHNT, CDR2 YYREEE (reference sequence). CDR3 length: 16 amino acids. V was clipped by 4 bases and J by 0 bases; unmatched bases: 7. CDR3 DNA: TGTGCCAGCAGCACCCCTCCTAGCGGCTCCTACAATGAGCAGTTCTTC. The encoded protein is CASSTPPSGSYNEQFF.

This chain uses TRBV28 with TRBJ2-5, with 11 bases aligning to TRBD2. There are 15 residues in the CDR3. J was trimmed by 1 base and V by 4 bases; bases with no gene match: 2. The germline CDR1 and CDR2 sequences are MDHEN and SYDVKM. The DNA of the CDR3 is TGTGCCAGCAGTTCTCTAGCGGGAGGCCAAGAGACCCAGTACTTC. This gives the protein CASSSLAGGQETQYF.

This chain links TRBV5-1 with TRBJ2-5, with D unresolved. CDR1 is SGHRS and CDR2 is YFSETQ in the germline V gene. The CDR3 loop spans 15 amino acids. Trimming took off 0 bases at V and 0 bases at J, with 9 bases between the two ends. Here the CDR3 reads CASSLGQANQETQYF. The CDR3 nucleotides read TGCGCCAGCAGCTTGGGTCAAGCGAACCAAGAGACCCAGTACTTC.

The chain links TRBV11-2 to TRBJ2-1; D ambiguous. CDR3 length: 13 residues. V lost 0 bases and J 9 bases, leaving 9 bases between the germline ends. Germline V lookup: CDR1 SGHAT, CDR2 FQNNGV. The CDR3, as DNA: TGTGCCAGCAGCTTAGATCGAGGAGTTGAGCAGTTCTTC. Amino acid sequence: CASSLDRGVEQFF.

The chain employs TRBV5-1 and TRBJ1-1, with TRBD1 matching over 9 bases. The CDR3 runs to 14 residues. From germline, CDR1 is SGHRS and CDR2 YFSETQ. V was clipped by 3 bases and J by 4 bases; unmatched bases: 4. The CDR3 loop reads CASSSGTGTTEAFF. As DNA, the CDR3 is TGCGCCAGCAGCTCCGGGACAGGGACCACTGAAGCTTTCTTT. Filled out from reference TRBV5-1 and TRBJ1-1, the complete variable domain reads KAGVTQTPRYLIKTRGQQVTLSCSPISGHRSVSWYQQTPGQGLQFLFEYFSETQRNKGNFPGRFSGRQFSNSRSEMNVSTLELGDSALYLCASSSGTGTTEAFFGQGTRLTVV.

This chain uses TRBV13 with TRBJ2-7; TRBD1 matches 8 bases. Per the germline V gene, CDR1 is PRHDT and CDR2 is FYEKMQ (reference sequence). The CDR3 covers 15 residues. V lost 2 bases to trimming and J lost 2 bases; unmatched junction nucleotides: 5. Here the CDR3 DNA reads TGTGCCAGCAGCTTAAGACAGGGGAGGCCCTACGAGCAGTACTTC. It encodes CASSLRQGRPYEQYF.

CDR3 bases: TGTGCGACTAATGAGCAGTTCTTC. Its protein product is CATNEQFF. This sequence joins TRBV7-9 and TRBJ2-1; D unresolved. The CDR3 has 8 residues. CDR1 SEHNR and CDR2 FQNEAQ come from the germline V gene (reference sequence).

The rearrangement joins TRBV11-3 to TRBJ2-1; D call uncertain. Between the trimmed V and J ends, which lost 1 base and 9 bases, there was a span of 13 bases. CDR1 is SGHNT and CDR2 is YENEEA in the germline V gene. The CDR3 is 14 residues long. CDR3 amino acids: CASSLGHPYGEQFF. CDR3 nucleotides: TGTGCCAGCAGCTTAGGCCACCCCTACGGTGAGCAGTTCTTC.

CDR3 region: CASSRGQGLYEQYF. In nucleotides, the CDR3 is TGTGCCAGTAGTCGCGGACAGGGACTCTACGAGCAGTACTTC. The chain combines TRBV19 with TRBJ2-7; 8 nucleotides line up with TRBD1. CDR1 and CDR2 (germline): LNHDA, SQIVND (reference sequence). The CDR3 has 14 amino acids. J gave up 3 bases and V 5 bases, and 6 bases lay outside the gene matches.

A note on this clone: At one end the junction does not follow the germline gene, possibly because of a read error. The chain combines TRBV7-7 with TRBJ2-3; D is ambiguous. Germline lookup yields CDR1 SSHAT and CDR2 FNYEAQ (reference sequence). The CDR3 sequence is 14 residues long. The CDR3 DNA follows: TGTGCTAGCAGCTCCATTAGCCACATGGATACGCAGTATTTT. Translating it yields CASSSISHMDTQYF. The full variable domain, in which reference TRBV7-7 and TRBJ2-3 provide the parts outside the CDR3, is GAGVSQSPRYKVTKRGQDVTLRCDPISSHATLYWYQQALGQGPEFLTYFNYEAQPDKSGLPSDRFSAERPEGSISTLTIQRTEQRDSAMYRCASSSISHMDTQYFGPGTRLTVL.

This chain links TRBV5-1 with TRBJ2-2, with 11 bases fitting TRBD2. The trim removed 4 bases at V and 3 bases at J, leaving 5 bases unmatched. This CDR3 is built from 16 residues. Germline V gene data show CDR1 as SGHRS and CDR2 as YFSETQ. DNA for the CDR3: TGCGCCAGCAGCGCCCAACTAGCGGGAGACACCGGGGAGCTGTTTTTT. Its translation is CASSAQLAGDTGELFF.